This T cell receptor (beta chain) was documented in a study of shared clonotypes between healthy human individuals. Every donor was a Caucasian adult from Nashville, Tennessee. A word on this clone: As yet, its antigen is unknown.

From germline, CDR1 is MDHEN and CDR2 SYDVKM. The CDR3 spans 16 residues. Here immunoSEQ multiplex PCR was the method, and the copy in TCRdb shows in-frame clones only, minus some. The sample lists approximately 500,000 clones, 90% to 97% occurring once. Regarding the study as a whole: Non-shared clonotypes had lower generation probabilities than those shared by all four donors.

Sequencing input: naive CD4+ T cells sorted from blood. The subset was: CD45RA+ positively selected. The receptor comes from a woman under 40 in good health. V gene TRBV28 combines with J gene TRBJ2-5, with D possibly being TRBD1 or TRBD2 (5 bases each). The end of the DNA fits TRBJ2-7 better, so the J call may be wrong. For the CDR3, the DNA is TGTGCCAGCGTAAGAGGGGTGCGGGTCTTTACCTACGAGCAGTACTTC. It specifies CASVRGVRVFTYEQYF.